This T cell receptor (beta chain) was captured by sequencing in a study of CD8 T cells in ankylosing spondylitis. Whole-study results and caveats: Researchers reportedly found disease-linked clones significantly enriched in matched ankylosing spondylitis synovial fluid. Ankylosing spondylitis blood appeared to be characterized by a TCR beta motif of 7 to 9 highly homologous variants. Both synovial fluid and blood in reactive arthritis had previously been reported to carry some motif variants.

A quantitative 5'-RACE method, one with molecular barcodes, was used to make TCR beta libraries. MiXCR, run by TCRdb on the 5' RACE reads, gives a single entry per CDR3 protein. The sample lists 220,000 or so distinct CDR3 sequences; around 19% were seen once. Between the trimmed V and J ends, which lost 6 bases and 8 bases, there was a span of 11 bases. The germline V gene has CDR1 DFQATT and CDR2 SNEGSKA (reference sequence). The length of the CDR3 is 11 residues. This clonotype was counted at least ten times. Its antigen is unidentified. V and J are TRBV20-1 and TRBJ2-1; no clear D gene. Sequences were obtained from blood, either unsorted or a sorted T cell fraction (not recorded which). This receptor was taken from a male donor with ankylosing spondylitis. CDR3 bases: TGCAGTGCCACACCTCAGCATGAGCAGTTCTTC. Its translation: CSATPQHEQFF.